This T cell receptor (beta chain) was found in a study of T cell responses to AZD1222 COVID-19 vaccine. The study, taken as a whole, reports: The donor cohort was predominantly white British with a female majority, and clonal diversity may have been underestimated. Repertoire samples came only from after the peak T cell response.

The V and J ends lost 1 base and 6 bases respectively, with 12 bases between them. This CDR3 region has 15 residues. Looked up from germline, CDR1 is SGHDN and CDR2 is FVKESK. To note about this clone: Its target is not known.

Profiled with immunoSEQ multiplex PCR; TCRdb holds only in-frame clones, not every one. The table lists about 120,000 clones, roughly 85% of them singletons. The gene calls are TRBV14 and TRBJ1-4, with D tentatively TRBD1 (5 bases). This receptor was identified in an adult in good health. Source: peripheral blood, taken on day 0 of AZD1222 vaccination. The CDR3 region is CASSQVVGVDEKLFF. In DNA form, the CDR3 reads TGTGCCAGCAGCCAAGTTGTAGGGGTCGATGAAAAACTGTTTTTT.